Following are 4 T cell receptor beta chains from one sample sequenced in a study of shared clonotypes between healthy human individuals. The protocol was immunoSEQ multiplex PCR, while the TCRdb copy is restricted to in-frame clones and leaves out a portion. The sample comprises 2 million to 3 million clones, approximately 94% of which are singletons, and 0.36% rests with the top ten. The sequenced sample was naive CD4+ T cells from PBMCs. Stated subset: CD45RA+ positively selected. All receptors come from a man aged 18 to 30 in good health. Some clones in this sample may be carry-over from other donors' samples.

The chain employs TRBV25-1 and TRBJ2-2, with D possibly matching TRBD1 (5 bases). CDR3 length: 16 residues. V gave up 2 bases and J gave up 4 bases, with 14 bases separating them. CDR1 is MGHDK, CDR2 SYGVNS, per germline. CDR3 region: CASSESGARRTGELFF. The CDR3 nucleotides read TGTGCCAGCAGTGAAAGTGGGGCACGTCGCACCGGGGAGCTGTTTTTT.

A remark on this clone: Germline and junction disagree at one end, which may indicate a read error. The chain combines TRBV4-2 with TRBJ2-4, with TRBD1 matching over 11 bases. This CDR3 contains 13 residues. Germline V gives CDR1 LGHNA, CDR2 YNFKEQ. Here the CDR3 reads CASSQDEGGQGVF. CDR3 coding DNA: TGTGCCAGCAGCCAAGATGAGGGGGGACAGGGGGTCTTC.

The chain links TRBV29-1 to TRBJ1-2; no firm D call. Trimming removed 4 bases at V and 1 base at J, with 4 bases between. From germline, CDR1 is SQVTM and CDR2 ANQGSEA. The CDR3 has 11 amino acids. The CDR3 coding sequence is TGCAGCGTTGCCATTAACTATGGCTACACCTTC. Its translation is CSVAINYGYTF.

This chain connects TRBV6-1 to TRBJ1-2, with unresolved D. Germline V CDR1 and CDR2: MNHNS, SASEGT. The CDR3 runs to 12 residues. The V end was cut by 4 bases, the J end by 4 bases, with 7 bases between. The chain's CDR3 is CASSGAGYGYTF. The CDR3 DNA sequence: TGTGCCAGCAGTGGGGCTGGCTATGGCTACACCTTC.